The 8 T cell receptor gamma chains below all came from one sample that was sequenced in a study of gamma-delta T cells after stem cell transplantation. TCRdb re-called clones from the RT-PCR reads via CATT. The table has approximately 680 gamma-chain clones, 20% to 25% seen once. The specimen sequenced was gamma-delta T cells. The receptors here all came from a human donor. It is not recorded whose cells these are; they may come from a transplant donor.

The sample holds a few counts of this clone. This may be a read error: a much more frequent sequence differs by one nucleotide. The chain uses TRGV3 and TRGJ1 or TRGJ2. This CDR3 has 14 residues. CDR1 VTNTFY and CDR2 YDVSTARD come from the germline V gene (reference sequence). The CDR3 coding sequence is TGTGCCACCTGGGACAGCCTGAATTATCATAAGAAACTCTTT. Amino acids: CATWDSLNYHKKLF.

In its sample, this clone was seen a few times. The rearrangement links TRGV4 to TRGJ1 or TRGJ2. Trimming took 3 bases from V and 12 from J; bases not matched to a gene: 11. This CDR3 spans 12 amino acids. Germline values: CDR1 EGSTGY, CDR2 YDSYTSSV. The CDR3 sequence is CATWDRPLWKLF. The DNA of the CDR3 is TGTGCCACCTGGGATCGGCCCTTATGGAAACTCTTT.

A word on this clone: It differs at one base from a far larger clone, so likely a read error. V usage is TRGV5 and J usage is TRGJ1 or TRGJ2. Germline values: CDR1 VINAFY, CDR2 YDVSNSKD. This CDR3 has 13 amino acids. This CDR3 is CTTWDRPYYKKLF. The CDR3 DNA reads TGTACCACCTGGGACAGGCCTTATTATAAGAAACTCTTT.

Remarks on this clone: A much larger clone lies a single base off, so this may be a read error. The identical CDR3 is also encoded by other nucleotide sequences in the sample. The CDR3 DNA sequence: TGTGCCACCTGGGACAGGCGTTCTCGTTATAAGAAACTCTTT. This translates into CATWDRRSRYKKLF. The chain couples TRGV3 to TRGJ1 or TRGJ2. The CDR3 loop spans 14 amino acids. CDR1 is VTNTFY and CDR2 is YDVSTARD in the germline V gene (reference sequence). The ends lost 0 bases at V and 6 bases at J; junction bases unmatched: 8.

Details on this clone: An end of the junction differs from the germline gene, which may be a read error. This sequence joins TRGV2 and TRGJ1 or TRGJ2. The CDR3 length is 11 residues. Germline V gene sequence: CDR1 EGSNGY, CDR2 YDSYNSKV. The DNA of the CDR3 is TGTGCCACTTGGGACGGGCTAGGGAAACTCTTT. The encoded protein is CATWDGLGKLF.

Concerning this clone itself: With a far larger clone one base away, a read error is the likely cause. V and J are TRGV9 and TRGJP. CDR1 GITISATS and CDR2 ISYDGTV come from the germline V gene (reference sequence). The CDR3 sequence is 16 residues long. CDR3 residues: CAVWEDQELGKKIKVF. CDR3 DNA: TGTGCCGTGTGGGAGGATCAAGAGTTGGGCAAAAAAATCAAGGTATTT.

A remark on this clone: This may be a read error: a much more frequent sequence differs by one nucleotide. This chain joins TRGV9 and TRGJ1 or TRGJ2. The CDR3 is 13 residues long. In germline, CDR1 is GITISATS, CDR2 ISYDGTV (reference sequence). The CDR3 region has the DNA TGTGCCTTGAGGGAGGCGAATTATTATAAGAAACTCTTT. It codes for CALREANYYKKLF.

This clone was seen only a few times. This may come from a read error, since a much larger clone is one base off. The V call is TRGV8, the J call TRGJ1 or TRGJ2. V dropped 2 bases and J dropped 2; count of bases not matched to a gene: 3. The CDR3 length is 13 residues. CDR1 and CDR2 (germline): VENAVY, YDSYNSRV. This chain's CDR3 is CATWDMDYYKKLF. CDR3 in DNA: TGTGCCACCTGGGATATGGATTATTATAAGAAACTCTTT.